This TCR beta chain was captured in a study of blood T cells in healthy people across ages. This clonotype was seen many times. Per sample, no less than 5 micrograms of total RNA were extracted. This CDR3 has 15 amino acids. From germline, CDR1 is SNHLY and CDR2 FYNNEI. The ends lost 6 bases at V and 1 base at J; junction bases unmatched: 4. Combining a sample-barcoded 5' primer with a J-beta primer mix, a second PCR ran for roughly 7 to 12 cycles. TCRdb recomputed calls from the 5' RACE reads with MiXCR, one row per CDR3 protein. The table has approximately 810,000 distinct CDR3 sequences, less than 35% seen once.

Sequenced: blood. This TCR was recovered from a woman aged 80 or over in good health. The rearrangement uses TRBV2 and TRBJ2-1; TRBD1 agrees at 9 bases. CDR3 protein: CASSRDRASYNEQFF. For the CDR3, the DNA is TGTGCCAGCAGCCGGGACAGGGCTTCCTACAATGAGCAGTTCTTC.